This note documents a single T cell receptor (beta chain) sequence. Its specific antigen is unknown. The record has no base qualities; no much larger clone is one base away. CD8 naive samples were obtained by positive selection for CCR7 among CD45RO-negative cells, yielding a CD45RA+CCR7+ population from which TemRA cells were excluded. The donors were healthy, HIV-negative adults who had no recently reported acute infections or vaccinations. All donors were Caucasian adults living in Nashville, Tennessee, USA. Blood was collected by leukapheresis, and PBMCs were isolated by Ficoll-Histopaque density gradient centrifugation and then cryopreserved in liquid nitrogen vapor phase. Analytical flow cytometry was used to check the purity and quantity of every magnetically sorted T cell population. Genomic DNA was isolated from every sorted fraction and measured by UV absorbance on a Nanodrop 2000c. The source of the sample is a study of shared clonotypes between healthy human individuals (dated by TCRdb to 2018 to 2021). General notes on the study: The cohort comprised a couple of women and a few men aged 18 to 49 years. For each donor, CD4 naive and CD4 memory were each run on three plates, CD8 naive on two plates, and CD8 memory on one plate. To estimate repertoire size and how much clonotype sharing occurs between individuals, the study deeply sequenced the blood TCR repertoires of five or six healthy adults. Different laboratories and diverse techniques were used to prepare libraries and sequence TCR repertoires, to increase sequencing depth and limit assay-specific biases. Between about 0.9 and 9 billion PBMCs per donor were obtained by leukapheresis.

V gives up 1 base and J gives up 2 bases, and the segment between their germline ends measures 18 bases. Inclusive of the bounding cysteine and phenylalanine, the CDR3 is 18 residues long. CDR3 DNA only is kept here, 54 bases in frame from base 1. CDR1 is given as SEHNR and CDR2 as FQNEAQ, both from the germline V gene (reference sequence). Using the deep immunoSEQ assay, TCR CDR3 regions were amplified from genomic DNA by multiplex PCR. Extracted genomic DNA from each cell subset was distributed evenly across all wells of several immunoSEQ 96-well plates, and each plate was treated as a replicate. For sorted subsets, about 210 ng of genomic DNA, equivalent to some 33,000 T cell genomes, went into each replicate PCR. Purified libraries were quantified with a Qubit 3.0 fluorometer, sized on a Bioanalyzer 2100, and re-quantified with the KAPA Library Quantification kit. Every immunoSEQ 96-well plate was sequenced on a dedicated single-read 150-cycle Illumina NextSeq 550 flow cell. On the study's bioinformatics: Because the immunoSEQ output included only junctional sequences and no quality scores, the filtering could not be the same as the filtering used for full-length reads. To assign V/J genes and CDR3, sequences were annotated against IMGT germline references using PyIR, a Python wrapper for IgBLAST v1.9. Reads were removed for weak V/J assignments (E-value above 1e-6), missing CDR3, stop codons, out-of-frame junctions, or ambiguous translated residues. V3J clonotypes were defined by identical inferred V gene, J gene, and CDR3 amino acid sequence. Percentage overlap between repertoires was calculated by dividing the number of shared unique clonotypes by the size of the smaller repertoire. Three approaches were used to assess repertoire richness: RTK rarefaction, the Chao1 estimator, and Recon v2.1 estimates of unobserved clonotypes. For all TCRbeta clonotypes obtained by the gDNA method from a handful of donors, generation probabilities were computed with OLGA. TCRdb limited this immuneACCESS table to in-frame rearrangements with V and J called. A share of clones is missing; checked studies link under half to unresolved V genes, and the rest is unexplained. The D gene and trimming were derived from the DNA, and the V and J assignments and clone size from that table. Present in this sample are some 1,900,000 clones, roughly 95% of which were seen just once. The ten largest clones add up to roughly 1% of the sample.

The investigation overall reported the following: Sampling was restricted to blood, and TCR repertoires in tissue are likely to differ from TCR repertoires in blood. About 4.5% of naive CD4, around 4% of naive CD8, roughly 2.4% of memory CD4, and 0.4% of memory CD8 clonotypes were shared across four donors. Incomplete sequencing was indicated by rarefaction of sorted-subset datasets, despite the large sequencing depth. Estimated clonotype richness was generally larger for naive than for memory subsets. Pairwise subsampling led to the expectation that sequencing depth would affect the degree of clonotype sharing among donors. Because the study included only a small number of donors, the genetic and exposure-history diversity represented was limited. Clonotypes shared by all four sorted-subset donors showed higher generation probabilities than non-shared clonotypes.

The material sequenced was naive CD8+ T cells sorted from blood. Per the publication, the cell subset or site label means: CD45RA+CCR7+. The sequence was collected from a man in his late teens or twenties in good health. The sequence is built from TRBV7-9 and TRBJ1-3, and perhaps TRBD1 as D gene, on 6 matching bases. The CDR3 sequence is CASSLGPSSGAAGNTIYF. The sequence in DNA is TGTGCCAGCAGCTTAGGCCCGAGTTCGGGGGCCGCTGGAAACACCATATATTTT.